A selection of T cell receptor beta chains follows, all from one sample in a study of shared clonotypes between healthy human individuals. TCRdb's table, derived via immunoSEQ multiplex PCR, lists solely in-frame clones and lacks some. The table lists roughly 220,000 clones, 60% to 70% of them singletons. Sequenced input: memory CD4+ T cells sorted from blood. All receptors come from a man in his thirties or forties in good health. Each CDR3 is given with its conserved first and last residue. The order of the fields is D gene, clone size, V gene, J gene, CDR3 length, CDR3 protein, CDR3 DNA. The D gene is left open where the match is weak. The size of a clone is reported for some rows only, either as once, few or many, or as a class for expanded clones.

TRBD2,NA,TRBV7-9,TRBJ2-3,15,CASSWMAGGSDTQYF,TGTGCCAGCAGCTGGATGGCGGGAGGGTCAGATACGCAGTATTTT
TRBD1,NA,TRBV5-1,TRBJ2-1,16,CASSLVGDRGPNEQFF,TGCGCCAGCAGCTTGGTGGGTGACAGGGGGCCCAATGAGCAGTTCTTC
NA,NA,TRBV18,TRBJ2-2,16,CASSPRRGVSTGELFF,TGTGCCAGCTCACCACGAAGGGGCGTTAGCACCGGGGAGCTGTTTTTT
TRBD1,NA,TRBV28,TRBJ2-5,15,CASSIDRGGRETQYF,TGTGCCAGCAGCATAGACAGGGGTGGACGAGAGACCCAGTACTTC
NA,NA,TRBV6-1,TRBJ2-7,12,CASTNRLGEQYF,TGTGCCAGCACCAATAGGCTGGGGGAGCAGTACTTC
TRBD2,few,TRBV5-1,TRBJ2-2,15,CASSPTSGTTGELFF,TGCGCCAGCAGTCCTACTAGCGGGACTACCGGGGAGCTGTTTTTT
NA,NA,TRBV28,TRBJ2-3,12,CASSFQGHTQYF,TGTGCCAGCAGTTTTCAAGGTCATACGCAGTATTTT
NA,NA,TRBV20-1,TRBJ1-2,11,CSARRGYGYTF,TGCAGTGCTAGAAGGGGGTATGGCTACACCTTC
NA,NA,TRBV11-2,TRBJ2-1,15,CASSRQTSSYNEQFF,TGTGCCAGCAGCCGCCAGACGTCCTCCTACAATGAGCAGTTCTTC
NA,NA,TRBV19,TRBJ2-7,14,CASSRSGLSSEQYF,TGTGCCAGTAGTCGATCGGGTCTCAGTTCCGAGCAGTACTTC
TRBD1,few,TRBV19,TRBJ2-1,15,CASSVDRGSYNEQFF,TGTGCCAGTAGTGTGGACAGGGGATCCTACAATGAGCAGTTCTTC
NA,once,TRBV7-7,TRBJ2-7,13,CASSLGTAGEQYF,TGTGCTAGCAGCTTAGGGACTGCCGGCGAGCAGTACTTC
NA,few,TRBV9,TRBJ2-4,14,CASSPMPGWNIQYF,TGTGCCAGCAGCCCCATGCCGGGGTGGAACATTCAGTACTTC
NA,NA,TRBV4-3,TRBJ2-7,14,CASSQVQGPYEQYF,TGCGCCAGCAGCCAAGTCCAGGGGCCCTACGAGCAGTACTTC
NA,NA,TRBV5-1,TRBJ2-5,14,CASSLGPNQETQYF,TGCGCCAGCAGCTTGGGACCAAACCAAGAGACCCAGTACTTC
TRBD2,once,TRBV5-4,TRBJ2-5,18,CASSLGPRGLAGGETQYF,TGTGCCAGCAGCTTGGGACCGAGGGGACTAGCGGGAGGAGAGACCCAGTACTTC
TRBD1,NA,TRBV2,TRBJ1-2,16,CASSEGTGLFANGYTF,TGTGCCAGCAGTGAAGGGACAGGGTTGTTTGCGAATGGCTACACCTTC
NA,many,TRBV27,TRBJ1-5,17,CASSSQVALMEGQPQHF,TGTGCCAGCAGTTCCCAGGTGGCACTTATGGAGGGTCAGCCCCAGCATTTT
NA,NA,TRBV6-4,TRBJ2-1,12,CASDKAYNEQFF,TGTGCCAGCGATAAAGCCTACAATGAGCAGTTCTTC
NA,NA,TRBV29-1,TRBJ2-1,10,CSVEGPGQFF,TGCAGCGTTGAAGGGCCGGGGCAGTTCTTC
NA,NA,TRBV7-6,TRBJ2-3,17,CASSSRPGPQYTDTQYF,TGTGCCAGCAGCTCCCGGCCCGGGCCTCAGTACACAGATACGCAGTATTTT
TRBD1,once,TRBV7-9,TRBJ2-2,14,CASIKQGMSRELFF,TGTGCCAGCATCAAACAGGGGATGTCGCGGGAGCTGTTTTTT
NA,NA,TRBV19,TRBJ2-3,12,CASSKTTDTQYF,TGTGCCAGTAGTAAAACTACAGATACGCAGTATTTT
TRBD2,NA,TRBV5-1,TRBJ2-2,16,CASSLAVAGEAGELFF,TGCGCCAGCAGCTTGGCGGTAGCGGGAGAGGCCGGGGAGCTGTTTTTT
NA,NA,TRBV5-1,TRBJ2-5,12,CASSPETETQYF,TGCGCCAGCAGCCCCGAGACAGAGACCCAGTACTTC
TRBD2,NA,TRBV11-2,TRBJ2-1,16,CASSLDLAGGYNEQFF,TGTGCCAGCAGCTTAGATCTTGCGGGAGGTTACAATGAGCAGTTCTTC
NA,NA,TRBV7-2,TRBJ2-2,11,CASRSARELFF,TGTGCCAGCAGGAGTGCCCGGGAGCTGTTTTTT
NA,NA,TRBV7-2,TRBJ2-2,14,CASSLVGASGELFF,TGTGCCAGCAGCTTAGTAGGGGCGTCCGGGGAGCTGTTTTTT
TRBD1,NA,TRBV9,TRBJ2-3,14,CASSVRQGSDTQYF,TGTGCCAGCAGCGTAAGACAGGGATCAGATACGCAGTATTTT
TRBD1,few,TRBV28,TRBJ2-3,13,CASRQGATDTQYF,TGTGCCAGCAGACAGGGGGCCACAGATACGCAGTATTTT
NA,NA,TRBV14,TRBJ2-2,15,CASSQGAENTGELFF,TGTGCCAGCAGCCAAGGGGCGGAGAACACCGGGGAGCTGTTTTTT
NA,NA,TRBV2,TRBJ1-1,13,CASRTSIGTEAFF,TGTGCCAGCAGGACATCGATCGGCACTGAAGCTTTCTTT
NA,many,TRBV7-3,TRBJ1-1,15,CASSLTGVKVAEAFF,TGTGCCAGCAGCTTAACGGGGGTTAAGGTGGCTGAAGCTTTCTTT
NA,NA,TRBV19,TRBJ2-7,13,CASSPGGTYEQYF,TGTGCCAGTAGTCCCGGGGGTACCTACGAGCAGTACTTC
TRBD2,NA,TRBV4-2,TRBJ2-7,14,CASSQGGGRGEQYF,TGTGCCAGCAGCCAAGGGGGCGGGAGGGGAGAGCAGTACTTC
NA,once,TRBV4-2,TRBJ2-6,16,CASSQVGGAGANVLTF,TGTGCCAGCAGCCAAGTGGGCGGGGCTGGGGCCAACGTCCTGACTTTC
TRBD1,few,TRBV5-4,TRBJ2-3,13,CASSTGQADTQYF,TGTGCCAGCAGCACGGGACAGGCAGATACGCAGTATTTT
NA,few,TRBV14,TRBJ2-1,15,CASSLLANSYNEQFF,TGTGCCAGCAGTCTACTTGCAAACTCCTACAATGAGCAGTTCTTC
TRBD1,many,TRBV5-4,TRBJ2-2,15,CASSQGGRGTGELFF,TGTGCCAGCAGCCAAGGGGGCCGGGGCACCGGGGAGCTGTTTTTT
NA,NA,TRBV7-6,TRBJ1-4,14,CASSLLGTNEKLFF,TGTGCCAGCAGCTTGTTAGGAACTAATGAAAAACTGTTTTTT
TRBD2,NA,TRBV2,TRBJ2-3,13,CANGREGVDTQYF,TGTGCCAATGGGCGGGAGGGGGTAGATACGCAGTATTTT
TRBD1,NA,TRBV29-1,TRBJ1-5,13,CSAGTGLNQPQHF,TGCAGCGCCGGGACAGGGCTCAATCAGCCCCAGCATTTT
NA,NA,TRBV19,TRBJ2-1,15,CASSIGLRGTDEQFF,TGTGCCAGTAGTATAGGTTTAAGGGGTACGGATGAGCAGTTCTTC
NA,NA,TRBV5-6,TRBJ2-3,13,CASSSRGPDTQYF,TGTGCCAGCAGCTCCAGGGGCCCAGATACGCAGTATTTT
NA,NA,TRBV27,TRBJ1-4,18,CASSRQAPLPATNEKLFF,TGTGCCAGCAGTAGGCAGGCCCCGCTGCCCGCAACTAATGAAAAACTGTTTTTT
NA,NA,TRBV19,TRBJ1-5,15,CASSSTRSINQPQHF,TGTGCCAGTAGTTCCACACGGTCCATAAATCAGCCCCAGCATTTT
NA,NA,TRBV28,TRBJ1-5,15,CASSLRQGWNQPQHF,TGTGCCAGCAGTTTAAGGCAGGGTTGGAATCAGCCCCAGCATTTT
NA,NA,TRBV5-1,TRBJ2-7,18,CASSLGGFGTLGGTEQYF,TGCGCCAGCAGCTTGGGGGGTTTTGGGACGCTGGGTGGGACCGAGCAGTACTTC
TRBD2,NA,TRBV11-2,TRBJ2-5,14,CASRGLAFQETQYF,TGTGCCAGCAGGGGACTAGCGTTCCAAGAGACCCAGTACTTC
NA,NA,TRBV5-1,TRBJ2-3,15,CASSLYEGRGDTQYF,TGCGCCAGCAGCTTGTATGAGGGCCGGGGAGATACGCAGTATTTT
NA,NA,TRBV11-2,TRBJ2-1,17,CASSLDPLLSTYNEQFF,TGTGCCAGCAGCTTAGATCCCCTTCTCAGTACCTACAATGAGCAGTTCTTC
NA,NA,TRBV5-4,TRBJ2-7,14,CASREQGSPSEQYF,TGTGCCAGCAGAGAGCAGGGGTCTCCCTCCGAGCAGTACTTC
NA,NA,TRBV4-2,TRBJ1-5,16,CASSPAERGGDQPQHF,TGTGCCAGCAGCCCCGCTGAACGGGGAGGAGATCAGCCCCAGCATTTT
NA,few,TRBV2,TRBJ1-4,14,CASTGTRTNEKLFF,TGTGCCAGCACCGGGACACGGACAAATGAAAAACTGTTTTTT
TRBD1,NA,TRBV25-1,TRBJ2-5,13,CASGRQGRETQYF,TGTGCCAGCGGAAGACAGGGTCGAGAGACCCAGTACTTC